This T cell receptor beta chain was profiled in a study of response to subunit inactivated influenza vaccine. TCRdb fed the RT-PCR reads into MiXCR, producing one record per CDR3 protein. The table includes roughly 540,000 distinct CDR3 sequences, approximately 24% detected once. The CDR3 contains 13 residues. Germline CDR1 reads SEHNR; CDR2 reads FQNEAQ (reference sequence). With 5 bases removed from V and 3 bases from J, the gap between germline ends came to 10 bases. The same sample was also used in a study of T cells expressing NK-cell markers. As that report states: UMIs were included in TCR beta cDNA generated by 5'RACE template switching. Among several donors, these clonotypes also ranked first in the CD3+CD56-NKG2C+ fraction. Expanded NKG2C+ T cell clones had unclear HCMV specificity.

This sample comprised CD4+ T cells sorted from PBMCs, obtained 12 days after vaccination. The sequence derives from a man aged 45-60 years who received an inactivated influenza vaccine. This chain links TRBV7-9 with TRBJ1-2; D perhaps matches TRBD1 (5 bases). The CDR3 DNA sequence: TGTGCCAGCAGCCTAACACAGGACTATGGCTACACCTTC. It encodes CASSLTQDYGYTF. Using reference TRBV7-9 and TRBJ1-2 for the parts outside the CDR3, the full variable domain is DTGVSQNPRHKITKRGQNVTFRCDPISEHNRLYWYRQTLGQGPEFLTYFQNEAQLEKSRLLSDRFSAERPKGSFSTLEIQRTEQGDSAMYLCASSLTQDYGYTFGSGTRLTVV.